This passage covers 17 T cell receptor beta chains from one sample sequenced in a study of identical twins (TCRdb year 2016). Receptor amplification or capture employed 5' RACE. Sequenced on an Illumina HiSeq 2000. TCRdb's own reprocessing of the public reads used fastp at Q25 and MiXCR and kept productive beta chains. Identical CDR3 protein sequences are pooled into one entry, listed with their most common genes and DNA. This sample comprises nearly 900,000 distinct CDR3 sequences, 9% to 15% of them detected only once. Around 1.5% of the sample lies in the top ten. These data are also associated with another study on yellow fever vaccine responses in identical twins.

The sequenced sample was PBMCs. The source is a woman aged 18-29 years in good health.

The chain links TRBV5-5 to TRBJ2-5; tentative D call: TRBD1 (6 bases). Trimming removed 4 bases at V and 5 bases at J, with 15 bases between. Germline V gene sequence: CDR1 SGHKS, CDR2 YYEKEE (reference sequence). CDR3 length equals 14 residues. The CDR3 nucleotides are TGTGCCAGCAGCCCCGGACAGAACGGGGAGACCCAGTACTTC. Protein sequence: CASSPGQNGETQYF.

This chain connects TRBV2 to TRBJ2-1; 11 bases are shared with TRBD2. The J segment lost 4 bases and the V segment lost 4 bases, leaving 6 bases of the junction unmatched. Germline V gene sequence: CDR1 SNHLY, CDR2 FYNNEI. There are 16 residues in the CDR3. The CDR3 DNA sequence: TGTGCCAGCAGTGCAGGGACTAGCGGTCCTTACAATGAGCAGTTCTTC. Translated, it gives CASSAGTSGPYNEQFF.

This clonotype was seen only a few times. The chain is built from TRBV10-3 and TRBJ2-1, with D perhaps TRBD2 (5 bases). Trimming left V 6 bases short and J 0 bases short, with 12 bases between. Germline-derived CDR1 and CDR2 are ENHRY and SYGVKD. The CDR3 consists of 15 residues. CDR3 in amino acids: CAIRTAESSYNEQFF. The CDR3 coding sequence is TGTGCCATCAGAACAGCGGAAAGCTCCTACAATGAGCAGTTCTTC.

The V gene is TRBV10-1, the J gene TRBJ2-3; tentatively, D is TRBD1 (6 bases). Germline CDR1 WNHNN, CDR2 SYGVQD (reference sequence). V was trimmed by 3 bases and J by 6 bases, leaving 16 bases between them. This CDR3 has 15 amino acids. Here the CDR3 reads CASSDKLGGPDTQYF. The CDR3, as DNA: TGCGCCAGCAGTGATAAACTAGGGGGACCGGATACGCAGTATTTT.

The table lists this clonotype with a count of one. CDR3 protein: CASRGLYTQYF. DNA for the CDR3: TGTGCCAGCAGGGGGCTTTATACGCAGTATTTT. The V call is TRBV7-8, the J call TRBJ2-3; D may be TRBD1 (5 bases). The germline V gene has CDR1 SGHVS and CDR2 FQNEAQ. Trimming pared 6 bases from V and 7 bases from J, leaving 8 bases between. The CDR3 has 11 residues.

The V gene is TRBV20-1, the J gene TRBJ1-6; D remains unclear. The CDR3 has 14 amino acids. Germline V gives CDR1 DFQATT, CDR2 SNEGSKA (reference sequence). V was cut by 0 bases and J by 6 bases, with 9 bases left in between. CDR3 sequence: CSARDGATNSPLHF. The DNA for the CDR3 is TGCAGTGCTAGAGATGGTGCGACTAATTCACCCCTCCACTTT.

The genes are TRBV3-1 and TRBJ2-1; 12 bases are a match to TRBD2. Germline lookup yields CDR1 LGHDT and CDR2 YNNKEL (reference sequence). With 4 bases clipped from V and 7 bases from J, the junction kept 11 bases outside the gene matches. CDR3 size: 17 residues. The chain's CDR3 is CASSPRASGRAINEQFF. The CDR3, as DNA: TGTGCCAGCAGCCCCCGGGCTAGCGGGAGGGCGATAAATGAGCAGTTCTTC.

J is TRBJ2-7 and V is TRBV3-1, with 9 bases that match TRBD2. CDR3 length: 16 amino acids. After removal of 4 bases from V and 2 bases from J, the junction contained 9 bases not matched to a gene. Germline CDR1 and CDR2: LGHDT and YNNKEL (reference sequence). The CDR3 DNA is TGTGCCAGCAGCCCCAGGACTAGCGAGCATCCCTACGAGCAGTACTTC. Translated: CASSPRTSEHPYEQYF.

CDR3 sequence (DNA): TGTGCCAGTTCCATCCACTCTTCGGCAGATACGCAGTATTTT. Encoded protein: CASSIHSSADTQYF. The chain is built from TRBV28 and TRBJ2-3, with D uncertain. The CDR3 totals 14 residues. CDR1 and CDR2 (germline): MDHEN, SYDVKM. V was cut by 9 bases and J by 4 bases, with 17 bases left in between.

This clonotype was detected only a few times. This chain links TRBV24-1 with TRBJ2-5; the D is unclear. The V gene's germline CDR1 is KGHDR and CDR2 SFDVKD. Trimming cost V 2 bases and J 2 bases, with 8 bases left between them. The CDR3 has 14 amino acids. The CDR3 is CATSDSGRQETQYF. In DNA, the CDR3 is TGTGCCACCAGTGATTCCGGCAGACAAGAGACCCAGTACTTC.

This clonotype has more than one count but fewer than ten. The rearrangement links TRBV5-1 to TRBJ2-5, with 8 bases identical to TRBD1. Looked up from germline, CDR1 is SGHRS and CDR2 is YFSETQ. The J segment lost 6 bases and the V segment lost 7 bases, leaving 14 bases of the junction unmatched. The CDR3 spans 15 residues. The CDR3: CASGPGQGILKTQYF. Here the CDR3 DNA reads TGCGCCAGCGGGCCTGGACAGGGAATTCTGAAGACCCAGTACTTC.

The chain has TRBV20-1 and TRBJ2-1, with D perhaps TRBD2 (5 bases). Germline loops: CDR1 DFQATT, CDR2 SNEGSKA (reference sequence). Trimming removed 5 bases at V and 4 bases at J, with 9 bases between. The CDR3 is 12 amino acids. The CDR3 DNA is TGCAGTGCTGAGGGAATTTACAATGAGCAGTTCTTC. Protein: CSAEGIYNEQFF.

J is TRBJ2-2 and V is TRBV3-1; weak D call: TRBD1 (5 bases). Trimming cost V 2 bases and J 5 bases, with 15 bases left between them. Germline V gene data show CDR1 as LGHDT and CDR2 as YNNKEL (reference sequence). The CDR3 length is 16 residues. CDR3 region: CASSQRAQGQTGELFF. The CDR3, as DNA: TGTGCCAGCAGCCAACGGGCCCAGGGCCAAACCGGGGAGCTGTTTTTT. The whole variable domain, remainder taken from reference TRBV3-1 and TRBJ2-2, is DTAVSQTPKYLVTQMGNDKSIKCEQNLGHDTMYWYKQDSKKFLKIMFSYNNKELIINETVPNRFSPKSPDKAHLNLHINSLELGDSAVYFCASSQRAQGQTGELFFGEGSRLTVL.

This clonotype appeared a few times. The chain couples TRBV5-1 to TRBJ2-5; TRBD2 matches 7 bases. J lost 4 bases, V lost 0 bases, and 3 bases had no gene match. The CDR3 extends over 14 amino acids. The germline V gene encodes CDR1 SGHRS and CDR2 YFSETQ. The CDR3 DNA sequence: TGCGCCAGCAGCTTGGCGGTAGCGGGAGAGACCCAGTACTTC. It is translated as CASSLAVAGETQYF.

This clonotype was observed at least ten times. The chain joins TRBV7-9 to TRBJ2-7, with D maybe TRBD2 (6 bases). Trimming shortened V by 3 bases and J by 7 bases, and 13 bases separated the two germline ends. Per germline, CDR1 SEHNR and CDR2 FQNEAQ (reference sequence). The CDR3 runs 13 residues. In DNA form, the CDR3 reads TGTGCCAGCAGCTTTGGGGGGTCAGGAGAGCAGTACGTC. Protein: CASSFGGSGEQYV.

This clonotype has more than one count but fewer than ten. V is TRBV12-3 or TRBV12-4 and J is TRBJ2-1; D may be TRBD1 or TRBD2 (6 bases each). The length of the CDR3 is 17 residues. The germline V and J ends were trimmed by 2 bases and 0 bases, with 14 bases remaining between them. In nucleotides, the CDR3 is TGTGCCAGCAGTTTAACGGGGGCCGCGAGCTCCTACAATGAGCAGTTCTTC. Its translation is CASSLTGAASSYNEQFF.

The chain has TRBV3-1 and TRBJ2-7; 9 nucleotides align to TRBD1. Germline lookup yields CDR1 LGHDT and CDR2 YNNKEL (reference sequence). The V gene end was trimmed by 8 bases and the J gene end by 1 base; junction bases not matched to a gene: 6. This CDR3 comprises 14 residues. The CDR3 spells CASRPGTGSYEQYF. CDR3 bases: TGTGCCAGCCGACCCGGGACAGGGTCCTACGAGCAGTACTTC.